This T cell receptor beta chain originates from a study of blood T cell repertoires in COVID-19 (dated by TCRdb to 2019 to 2021). In the study overall: The collaborator samples originated in the United States, Italy and Spain and spanned the acute and convalescent phases of COVID-19. The material from the prospective study consisted of cDNA or gDNA derived from T cells, B-cell-depleted T cells, or PBMCs. Deeply sampled blood TCRbeta repertoires from subjects exposed to, actively infected with, or recovered from COVID-19 were included in the dataset. The repertoires were made available in a free public database intended to serve as a resource for research on the immune response to SARS-CoV-2. The samples were drawn from the first 160 participants of the ongoing ImmuneRACE study and from over 950 subjects provided by 6 global collaborators. The sample metadata nearly always contained a de-identified subject ID, COVID-19 status, age in years and sex. Where available, HLA class I and class II types were taken from metadata supplied by the sample provider and were not determined by assay-based typing.

CDR3 length: 13 amino acids, cysteine to phenylalanine. The retained sequence is limited to the CDR3, 39 bases, with the frame set at the first base. The junction shows trimming of 6 bases on V and 4 bases on J, and the gene matches do not reach 3 bases of it. CDR1 and CDR2, looked up from the germline V gene, are SGHRS and YFSETQ. The investigation overall reported the following: How much clinical and demographic metadata was included differed by source and by participant, and the metadata was provided uncurated.

As regards this clone: No cognate antigen has been identified for it. Within one base of it there is no much larger clone, and no base qualities were kept.

TCRbeta CDR3 regions were amplified from genomic DNA using the immunoSEQ Assay, a bias-controlled multiplex PCR. On the authors' methods: The number of nucleated cells in each sample was estimated by amplification of reference gene primers within the assay. To quantify the absolute abundance of each unique TCRbeta CDR3 rearrangement, sequence reads were collapsed and filtered. Productive Simpson clonality was computed per sample as the square root of Simpson's diversity index over productive rearrangements. TCRdb stores this immuneACCESS table with in-frame sequences only. Part of the clones is absent; in the studies checked, under half of the shortfall reflects unresolved V genes, and no reason is known for the rest. That table gives V, J and clone size, and the DNA gave D and trimming. The sample has some 220,000 clones on record, approximately 83% of them singletons. Roughly 1.3% of the sample is held by the ten biggest clonotypes.

Participants in the prospective study were enrolled through a virtual design, were aged roughly 18 to 100 years, and lived in 24 United States geographic areas. Cohort assignment in the prospective study relied on participant-reported clinical history from a screening survey and a study questionnaire. In the prospective study, whole blood, serum and a nasopharyngeal or oropharyngeal swab were collected from each participant by mobile phlebotomists. Additional blood draws and questionnaires over an approximately two-month period could optionally be provided by prospective study participants. Blood samples from the prospective study were shipped frozen or at room temperature prior to DNA extraction.

The clonotype was recovered from a woman between 40 and 50 years old with acute COVID-19. This sequence uses TRBV5-1 and TRBJ2-2, with 7 middle bases fitting TRBD1. Sequenced material: PBMCs or T cells enriched from blood (not recorded which). The bases read TGCGCCAGCACCCGGGACAGCACCGGGGAGCTGTTTTTT. It codes for CASTRDSTGELFF.